These 7 T cell receptor beta chains were sequenced from one sample in a study of monozygotic twins with cystic fibrosis listed by TCRdb under 2021. Receptor amplification or capture employed the immunoSEQ multiplex PCR assay. TCRdb retrieved this table from immuneACCESS and kept in-frame rearrangements only. Not all clones are present; in checked studies, unresolved V genes account for under half, and no reason is known for the remainder. A total of over 25,000 clones appear in this sample, around 96% of them only once. The top ten clonotypes cover approximately 2.6% of the sample. Sequenced material: blood. The receptors come from a girl between 2 and 10 years old with cystic fibrosis.

This clone was seen just once. The CDR3 DNA reads as TGTGCTAGTGGTAACCTCCGCACAGATACGCAGTATTTT. Its protein product is CASGNLRTDTQYF. V usage is TRBV12-5 and J usage is TRBJ2-3, with D uncertain. The CDR3 runs to 13 residues. CDR1 is LGHNT, CDR2 FRNRAP, per germline. V gave up 5 bases and J gave up 1 base, with 7 bases separating them.

The chain employs TRBV6-5 and TRBJ2-7; a weak D match, TRBD1 (5 bases). The germline CDR1 and CDR2 sequences are MNHEY and SVGAGI. With 6 bases removed from V and 2 bases from J, the gap between germline ends came to 17 bases. This CDR3 is built from 15 residues. CDR3 in DNA: TGTGCCAGCAGACGAGCCCAGGGCGTCCCCTACGAGCAGTACTTC. It specifies CASRRAQGVPYEQYF.

V gene TRBV29-1 combines with J gene TRBJ2-7; D possibly uses TRBD1 or TRBD2 (5 bases each). The germline V gene has CDR1 SQVTM and CDR2 ANQGSEA. Trimming took 6 bases from V and 0 from J, leaving 15 bases between them. There are 14 residues in the CDR3. CDR3 amino acids: CSVPGTVSSYEQYF. In nucleotides, the CDR3 is TGCAGCGTCCCCGGGACGGTGAGCTCCTACGAGCAGTACTTC.

The gene calls are TRBV6-6 and TRBJ2-3, with D possibly TRBD2 on 5 matching bases. The ends were cut back, 6 bases at V and 1 base at J, with 11 bases in the middle. The germline CDR1 and CDR2 sequences are MNHNY and SVGAGI (reference sequence). This CDR3 has 14 amino acids. CDR3 coding DNA: TGTGCCAGCAGAGCGGTCGGGGGCACAGATACGCAGTATTTT. Protein product: CASRAVGGTDTQYF.

The DNA for the CDR3 is TGTGCCAGCACGGGCCTTGACAGGGAAAAGGGCGGGGAGCTGTTTTTT. As protein: CASTGLDREKGGELFF. V and J are TRBV9 and TRBJ2-2, with 7 bases that match TRBD1. Looked up from germline, CDR1 is SGDLS and CDR2 is YYNGEE. The CDR3 spans 16 residues. V lost 6 bases, J lost 7 bases, and 15 bases stayed unmatched. Drawing the rest from reference TRBV9 and TRBJ2-2, the complete variable domain is DSGVTQTPKHLITATGQRVTLRCSPRSGDLSVYWYQQSLDQGLQFLIQYYNGEERAKGNILERFSAQQFPDLHSELNLSSLELGDSALYFCASTGLDREKGGELFFGEGSRLTVL.

The chain recombines TRBV7-9 with TRBJ2-7; D remains ambiguous. This CDR3 has 13 residues. Per germline, CDR1 SEHNR and CDR2 FQNEAQ (reference sequence). The V end lost 5 bases, the J end lost 2 bases, and 10 bases lay between the germline ends. CDR3 bases: TGTGCCAGCAGCGCCGACTGGACCTACGAGCAGTACTTC. Translated: CASSADWTYEQYF.

This rearrangement joins TRBV30 to TRBJ1-2; D uncertain. Between the trimmed V and J ends, which lost 0 bases and 4 bases, there was a span of 9 bases. The CDR3 consists of 13 residues. Germline V lookup: CDR1 GTSNPN, CDR2 SVGIG (reference sequence). The CDR3 here is CAWSVSLTYGYTF. The CDR3 DNA is TGTGCCTGGAGTGTTTCGCTTACCTATGGCTACACCTTC.